These T cell receptor beta chains were read from a single sample in a study of blood T cell repertoires in COVID-19. The protocol was immunoSEQ multiplex PCR, while the TCRdb copy is restricted to in-frame clones and leaves out a portion. The table records 45,000 to 55,000 clones, 80% to 85% of them present only once. The specimen was peripheral blood. The receptor set was obtained from a man over 45 with acute or convalescent COVID-19. The CDR3 runs from the conserved cysteine through the conserved F or W. D genes are given only for firm matches. Size is stated for part of the rows, as once, few or many counts, or as a class when the clone is expanded.

clone size,D gene,J gene,V gene,CDR3 protein,CDR3 DNA
.,.,TRBJ1-2,TRBV5-1,CASSLRAPLAGYTF,TGCGCCAGCAGCCTCAGGGCCCCCCTGGCTGGCTACACCTTC
.,TRBD2,TRBJ2-7,TRBV28,CASSFLITSGTYEQYF,TGTGCCAGCAGTTTCCTAATAACTAGCGGGACCTACGAGCAGTACTTC
.,.,TRBJ2-1,TRBV19,CASSVWTRRGNEQFF,TGTGCCAGTAGTGTCTGGACTAGAAGGGGGAATGAGCAGTTCTTC
few,TRBD2,TRBJ2-1,TRBV4-3,CASSQGTSGRGYEQFF,TGCGCCAGCAGCCAAGGAACTAGCGGGAGAGGCTATGAGCAGTTCTTC
.,.,TRBJ1-2,TRBV27,CASSYLRGQGSGYTF,TGTGCCAGCAGTTACCTCCGCGGGCAGGGGTCTGGCTACACCTTC
.,TRBD1,TRBJ2-2,TRBV7-9,CASSRTGAISGELFF,TGTGCCAGCAGCCGGACAGGGGCGATATCCGGGGAGCTGTTTTTT
.,.,TRBJ2-5,TRBV21-1,CASSKAPFETQYF,TGTGCCAGCAGCAAAGCCCCATTCGAGACCCAGTACTTC
.,TRBD1,TRBJ2-2,TRBV19,CASIRRDRGTRNTGELFF,TGTGCCAGTATCCGCCGGGACAGGGGAACTCGGAACACCGGGGAGCTGTTTTTT
once,.,TRBJ1-1,TRBV5-1,CASSLAGGVPEAFF,TGCGCCAGCAGCTTGGCCGGAGGGGTCCCTGAAGCTTTCTTT
.,TRBD1,TRBJ1-3,TRBV30,CAWHSRGTGNTIYF,TGTGCCTGGCACTCCAGGGGGACGGGAAACACCATATATTTT
.,.,TRBJ2-7,TRBV6-6,CASSYGLMRYF,TGTGCCAGCAGTTACGGTCTCATGAGGTACTTC
.,TRBD1,TRBJ1-2,TRBV5-1,CASSDPGQETYGYTF,TGCGCCAGCAGCGATCCGGGACAGGAGACCTATGGCTACACCTTC
.,.,TRBJ1-6,TRBV19,CASSIAGGMGAYNSPLHF,TGTGCCAGTAGTATAGCCGGAGGGATGGGAGCCTATAATTCACCCCTCCACTTT
.,.,TRBJ2-7,TRBV2,CASSGGIDYEQYF,TGTGCCAGCAGTGGAGGTATCGATTACGAGCAGTACTTC
.,TRBD1,TRBJ1-2,TRBV5-4,CASSLKAGQGAYGYTF,TGTGCCAGCAGCTTGAAGGCCGGACAGGGGGCCTATGGCTACACCTTC
.,TRBD1,TRBJ1-1,TRBV9,CASSPLDRVHTEAFF,TGTGCCAGCAGCCCCTTGGACAGGGTGCACACTGAAGCTTTCTTT
.,TRBD1,TRBJ1-2,TRBV6-2/TRBV6-3,CASTPPTGINYGYTF,TGTGCCAGCACCCCCCCGACAGGGATTAACTATGGCTACACCTTC
.,TRBD1,TRBJ1-1,TRBV11-2,CASSFQGVTEAFF,TGTGCCAGCAGCTTCCAGGGGGTGACTGAAGCTTTCTTT
.,TRBD2,TRBJ2-1,TRBV2,CASSGLAGGFSSYNEQFF,TGTGCCAGCAGTGGACTAGCGGGGGGCTTTAGCTCCTACAATGAGCAGTTCTTC
.,.,TRBJ2-5,TRBV3-1/TRBV3-2,CASSQGSEGTQYF,TGTGCCAGCAGCCAAGGGTCAGAGGGGACCCAGTACTTC
.,.,TRBJ2-4,TRBV6-6,CASSRGQEYTKNIQYF,TGTGCCAGCAGCAGGGGTCAAGAATATACCAAAAACATTCAGTACTTC
few,TRBD2,TRBJ2-5,TRBV5-1,CASSRLAGGRETQYF,TGCGCCAGCAGCCGACTAGCGGGAGGCCGCGAGACCCAGTACTTC
.,.,TRBJ1-1,TRBV4-3,CASSQQDKLNTEAFF,TGCGCCAGCAGCCAGCAAGACAAACTGAACACTGAAGCTTTCTTT
once,TRBD2,TRBJ2-1,TRBV24-1,CATCPRGGSLYEQFF,TGTGCCACCTGCCCGAGGGGCGGGAGTCTCTATGAGCAGTTCTTC
.,.,TRBJ1-3,TRBV7-6,CASSLLRLSLLSGNTIYF,TGTGCCAGCAGCTTACTCCGGCTTAGCCTACTCTCTGGAAACACCATATATTTT
.,TRBD1,TRBJ1-5,TRBV19,CASSTGQGFSNQPQHF,TGTGCCAGTAGTACAGGACAGGGGTTTAGCAATCAGCCCCAGCATTTT
.,TRBD1,TRBJ2-5,TRBV27,CASSFGDRERGTQYF,TGTGCCAGCAGTTTTGGGGACAGGGAAAGGGGGACCCAGTACTTC
.,TRBD1,TRBJ1-2,TRBV28,CASSPPGQTYGYTF,TGTGCCAGCAGTCCCCCGGGACAGACCTATGGCTACACCTTC
.,TRBD1,TRBJ1-5,TRBV5-6,CASTNWDRNRGWGNQPQHF,TGTGCCAGCACCAACTGGGACAGAAACCGAGGGTGGGGCAATCAGCCCCAGCATTTT
.,.,TRBJ1-4,TRBV12-3/TRBV12-4,CATRQTTNEKLFF,TGTGCCACGCGACAAACAACTAATGAAAAACTGTTTTTT
.,TRBD2,TRBJ2-1,TRBV2,CAIPSGRHREQFF,TGTGCCATCCCTAGCGGGAGACATCGGGAGCAGTTCTTC
.,.,TRBJ2-7,TRBV6-2/TRBV6-3,CASSPPAGLGYEQYF,TGTGCCAGCAGTCCCCCCGCGGGATTAGGATACGAGCAGTACTTC
.,.,TRBJ2-2,TRBV3-1/TRBV3-2,CASSQAANTGELFF,TGTGCCAGCAGCCAAGCCGCGAACACCGGGGAGCTGTTTTTT
.,.,TRBJ1-6,TRBV5-1,CASSLVTGTASPLHF,TGCGCCAGCAGCTTGGTTACGGGAACAGCTTCACCCCTCCACTTT
.,TRBD2,TRBJ2-5,TRBV4-2,CASSQEWNSGGPRETQYF,TGTGCCAGCAGCCAAGAATGGAATAGCGGGGGGCCCCGAGAGACCCAGTACTTC
.,TRBD2,TRBJ2-2,TRBV18,CASSPGLAGKIGELFF,TGTGCCAGCTCACCGGGACTAGCGGGAAAAATCGGGGAGCTGTTTTTT
.,.,TRBJ1-1,TRBV27,CASSPLQAKTLEAFF,TGTGCCAGCAGTCCCCTTCAAGCGAAAACACTGGAAGCTTTCTTT
.,.,TRBJ1-2,TRBV27,CASSLTLGAAYGYTF,TGTGCCAGCAGTTTGACCCTTGGGGCGGCTTATGGCTACACCTTC
.,.,TRBJ1-2,TRBV2,CASRIDTGPDGYTF,TGTGCCAGCAGAATAGATACAGGGCCGGATGGCTACACCTTC
.,.,TRBJ1-5,TRBV10-3,CAITQGLGQPQHF,TGTGCCATCACCCAGGGTCTCGGGCAGCCCCAGCATTTT
.,TRBD2,TRBJ2-4,TRBV2,CASSERASGSVTKNIQYF,TGTGCCAGCAGTGAAAGGGCTAGCGGGAGTGTAACCAAAAACATTCAGTACTTC
.,.,TRBJ2-7,TRBV2,CASSEAMVAEQYF,TGTGCCAGCAGTGAAGCGATGGTGGCAGAGCAGTACTTC
.,.,TRBJ2-5,TRBV30,CAWSVLRGGKKETQYF,TGTGCCTGGAGCGTCTTGAGGGGGGGGAAAAAAGAGACCCAGTACTTC
.,TRBD1,TRBJ2-7,TRBV6-6,CASRMQGAPSYEQYF,TGTGCCAGCAGGATGCAGGGGGCCCCCAGCTACGAGCAGTACTTC
.,TRBD1,TRBJ1-4,TRBV5-6,CASSFGTATNEKLFF,TGTGCCAGCAGCTTCGGGACAGCAACTAATGAAAAACTGTTTTTT